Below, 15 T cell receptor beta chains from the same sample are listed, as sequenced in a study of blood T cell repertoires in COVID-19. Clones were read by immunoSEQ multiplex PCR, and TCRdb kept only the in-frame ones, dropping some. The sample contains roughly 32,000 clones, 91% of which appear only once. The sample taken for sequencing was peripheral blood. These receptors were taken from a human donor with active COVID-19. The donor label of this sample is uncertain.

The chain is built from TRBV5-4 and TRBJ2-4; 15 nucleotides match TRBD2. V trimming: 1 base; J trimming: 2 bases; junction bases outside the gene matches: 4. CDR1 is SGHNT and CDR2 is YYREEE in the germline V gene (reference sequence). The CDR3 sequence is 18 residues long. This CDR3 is CASSLWTSGRETKNIQYF. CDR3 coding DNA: TGTGCCAGCAGCTTGTGGACTAGCGGGAGGGAGACCAAAAACATTCAGTACTTC.

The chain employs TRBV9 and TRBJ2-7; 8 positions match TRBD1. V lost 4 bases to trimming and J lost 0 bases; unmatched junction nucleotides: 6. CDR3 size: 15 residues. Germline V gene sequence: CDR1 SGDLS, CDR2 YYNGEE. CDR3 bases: TGTGCCAGCAGCCTAGGACAGGGAGGCTCCTACGAGCAGTACTTC. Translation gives CASSLGQGGSYEQYF.

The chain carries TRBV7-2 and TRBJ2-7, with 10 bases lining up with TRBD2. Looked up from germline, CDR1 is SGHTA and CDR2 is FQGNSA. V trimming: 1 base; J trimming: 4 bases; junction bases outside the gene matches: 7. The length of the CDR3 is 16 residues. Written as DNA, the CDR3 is TGTGCCAGCAGCTTAGAAATAGCGGGGGGAAATTACGAGCAGTACTTC. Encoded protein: CASSLEIAGGNYEQYF. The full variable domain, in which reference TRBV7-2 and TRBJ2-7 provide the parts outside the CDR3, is GAGVSQSPSNKVTEKGKDVELRCDPISGHTALYWYRQSLGQGLEFLIYFQGNSAPDKSGLPSDRFSAERTGGSVSTLTIQRTQQEDSAVYLCASSLEIAGGNYEQYFGPGTRLTVT.

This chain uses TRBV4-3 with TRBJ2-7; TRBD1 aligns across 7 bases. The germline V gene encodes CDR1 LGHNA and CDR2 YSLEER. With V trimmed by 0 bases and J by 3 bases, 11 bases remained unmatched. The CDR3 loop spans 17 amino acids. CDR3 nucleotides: TGCGCCAGCAGCCAAGATTCAGGGAGACAGGGATTCTACGAGCAGTACTTC. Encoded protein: CASSQDSGRQGFYEQYF.

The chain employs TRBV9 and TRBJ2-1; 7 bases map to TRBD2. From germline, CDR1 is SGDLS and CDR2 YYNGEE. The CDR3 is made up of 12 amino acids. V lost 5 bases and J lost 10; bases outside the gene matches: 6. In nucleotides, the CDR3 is TGTGCCAGCAGTATCCTCGGGGGGGAGCAGTTCTTC. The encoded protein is CASSILGGEQFF.

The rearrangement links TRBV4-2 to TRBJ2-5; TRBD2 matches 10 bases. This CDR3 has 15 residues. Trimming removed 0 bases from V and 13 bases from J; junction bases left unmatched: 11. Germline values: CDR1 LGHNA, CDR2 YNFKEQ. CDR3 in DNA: TGTGCCAGCAGCCAAGATGGTGCTAGCGGGAGTCCTTTGTACTTC. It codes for CASSQDGASGSPLYF.

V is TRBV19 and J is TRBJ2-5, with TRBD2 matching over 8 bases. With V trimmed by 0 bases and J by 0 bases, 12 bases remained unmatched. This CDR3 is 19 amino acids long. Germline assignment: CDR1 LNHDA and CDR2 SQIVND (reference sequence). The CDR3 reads CASSIEWETSESNQETQYF. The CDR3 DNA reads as TGTGCCAGTAGTATAGAGTGGGAGACTAGCGAAAGTAACCAAGAGACCCAGTACTTC.

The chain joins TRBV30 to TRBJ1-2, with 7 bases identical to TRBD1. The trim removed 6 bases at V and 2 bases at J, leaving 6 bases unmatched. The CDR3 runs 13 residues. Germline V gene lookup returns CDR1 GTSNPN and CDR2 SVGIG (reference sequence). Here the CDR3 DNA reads TGTGCCTGTGACAGGGCCCAAAACTATGGCTACACCTTC. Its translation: CACDRAQNYGYTF.

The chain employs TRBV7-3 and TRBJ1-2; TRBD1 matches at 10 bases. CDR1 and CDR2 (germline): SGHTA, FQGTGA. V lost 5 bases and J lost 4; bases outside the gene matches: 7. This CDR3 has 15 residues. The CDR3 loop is CASSVTGGASYGYTF. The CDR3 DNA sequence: TGTGCCAGCAGCGTGACAGGGGGCGCCAGCTATGGCTACACCTTC.

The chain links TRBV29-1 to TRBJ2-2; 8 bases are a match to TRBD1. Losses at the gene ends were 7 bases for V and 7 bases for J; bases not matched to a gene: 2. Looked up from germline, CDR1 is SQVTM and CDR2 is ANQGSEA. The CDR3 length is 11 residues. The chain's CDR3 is CSGQGSGELFF. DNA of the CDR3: TGCAGCGGACAGGGGAGCGGGGAGCTGTTTTTT.

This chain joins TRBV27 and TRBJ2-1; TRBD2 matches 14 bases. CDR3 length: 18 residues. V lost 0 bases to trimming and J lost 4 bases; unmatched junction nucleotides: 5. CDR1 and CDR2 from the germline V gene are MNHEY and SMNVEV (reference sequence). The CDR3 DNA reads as TGTGCCAGCAGTTTATCGTGGGGACTAGCGGGAGTATACAATGAGCAGTTCTTC. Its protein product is CASSLSWGLAGVYNEQFF.

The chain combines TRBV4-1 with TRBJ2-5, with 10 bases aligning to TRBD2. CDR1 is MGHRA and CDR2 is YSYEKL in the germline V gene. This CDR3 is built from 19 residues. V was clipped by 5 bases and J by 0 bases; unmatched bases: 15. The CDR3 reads CASSTRELAGVVYQETQYF. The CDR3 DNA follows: TGCGCCAGCAGCACCCGGGAGCTAGCGGGGGTCGTGTACCAAGAGACCCAGTACTTC.

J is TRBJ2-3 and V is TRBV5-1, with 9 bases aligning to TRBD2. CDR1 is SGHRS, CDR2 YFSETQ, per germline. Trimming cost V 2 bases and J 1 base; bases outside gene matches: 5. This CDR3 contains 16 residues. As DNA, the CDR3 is TGCGCCAGCAGCTTAAGTAGCGGGGGAGGCACAGATACGCAGTATTTT. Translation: CASSLSSGGGTDTQYF.

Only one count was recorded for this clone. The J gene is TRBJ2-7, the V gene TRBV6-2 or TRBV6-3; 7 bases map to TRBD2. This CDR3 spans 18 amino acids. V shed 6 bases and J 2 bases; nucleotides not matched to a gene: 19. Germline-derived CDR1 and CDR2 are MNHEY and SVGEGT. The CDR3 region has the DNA TGTGCCAGCAGACCTAACGACCTTAGCGGGCCACAGACCTACGAGCAGTACTTC. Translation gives CASRPNDLSGPQTYEQYF.

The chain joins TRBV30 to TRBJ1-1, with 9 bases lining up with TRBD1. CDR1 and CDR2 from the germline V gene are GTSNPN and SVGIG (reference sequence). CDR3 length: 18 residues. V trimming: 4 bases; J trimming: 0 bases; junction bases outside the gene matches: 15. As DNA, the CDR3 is TGTGCCTGGAAGACGGGACAACAGGGGGCATTAATGAACACTGAAGCTTTCTTT. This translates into CAWKTGQQGALMNTEAFF.